This T cell receptor beta chain was observed in a study of CD8 T cells in ankylosing spondylitis. About this clonotype itself: The antigen remains unidentified.

Quantitative barcoded 5'-RACE was used to prepare TCR beta libraries. TCRdb reanalysed the 5' RACE reads using MiXCR and keeps one entry per CDR3 protein. Found here are under 950,000 distinct CDR3 sequences, 19% of them singletons; the top ten hold around 19%. V lost 4 bases to trimming and J lost 3 bases, with 14 bases between them. This CDR3 region has 14 residues. Germline V gene lookup returns CDR1 SGHRS and CDR2 YFSETQ. Study observations and caveats: With a CD8+ phenotype, disease-linked clones were relatively rare in peripheral blood. From matched ankylosing spondylitis synovial fluid, disease-linked clones were reportedly recovered at significantly enriched levels. Several of the motif variants were reported before in synovial fluid and blood from reactive arthritis. Characteristic, it appeared, of ankylosing spondylitis blood was a TCR beta motif of eight or nine highly homologous variants.

The sample taken for sequencing was blood, either unsorted or a sorted T cell fraction (not recorded which). The source of this sequence is a male donor with ankylosing spondylitis. The chain is built from TRBV5-1 and TRBJ2-7; D may correspond to TRBD1 or TRBD2 (5 bases each). The chain's CDR3 is CASSPGNGVYEQYF. The CDR3 coding sequence is TGCGCCAGCAGCCCAGGGAACGGGGTCTACGAGCAGTACTTC.